This is a list of T cell receptor beta chains from one sample in a study of OX40 agonist ivuxolimab in advanced cancers. Repertoires were generated with immunoSEQ multiplex PCR, while TCRdb's copy carries only in-frame clones and drops some. The sample carries 69,000 or so clones, approximately 82% recorded once. The sequences come from CD4+ or CD8+ T cells sorted from blood, collected in a trial of the OX40 agonist ivuxolimab. The receptors were gathered from an adult with an advanced solid tumor such as melanoma, head and neck, liver or kidney cancer. Each CDR3 is given with its conserved first and last residue. D genes are given only for firm matches. Expanded clones get a size class; other rows say once, few or many, or leave the size out.

D,J,V,size,CDR3,DNA
-,TRBJ1-2,TRBV27,-,CASSLDSERMDGYTF,TGTGCCAGCAGTTTAGACAGCGAGCGAATGGATGGCTACACCTTC
-,TRBJ1-2,TRBV5-4,-,CASSLAGTEYGYTF,TGTGCCAGCAGCTTGGCCGGGACCGAGTATGGCTACACCTTC
TRBD1,TRBJ1-1,TRBV18,-,CASSLRVTGAEAFF,TGTGCCAGCTCTCTAAGGGTGACAGGGGCTGAAGCTTTCTTT
TRBD1,TRBJ1-5,TRBV7-2,few,CASSLAGGITQPQHF,TGTGCCAGCAGCTTAGCAGGGGGCATAACTCAGCCCCAGCATTTT
TRBD2,TRBJ2-1,TRBV29-1,few,CSTRTSGGPDEQFF,TGCAGCACCAGGACTAGCGGGGGTCCGGATGAGCAGTTCTTC
-,TRBJ1-5,TRBV27,-,CASSLQGNSNQPQHF,TGTGCCAGCAGTCTACAGGGTAACAGCAATCAGCCCCAGCATTTT
TRBD1,TRBJ1-1,TRBV7-2,-,CASREGARTEAFF,TGTGCCAGCAGGGAGGGGGCTCGGACTGAAGCTTTCTTT
-,TRBJ2-1,TRBV30,-,CACSIPGAYNEQFF,TGTGCCTGTTCCATCCCCGGGGCCTACAATGAGCAGTTCTTC
-,TRBJ2-2,TRBV5-8,-,CASSFYRVDTGELFF,TGTGCCAGCAGCTTTTACAGGGTGGACACCGGGGAGCTGTTTTTT
-,TRBJ2-5,TRBV18,-,CASSLGPPSQGETQYF,TGTGCCAGCTCACTGGGACCACCTTCACAAGGGGAGACCCAGTACTTC
-,TRBJ1-2,TRBV2,-,CASSDWAADSNYGYTF,TGTGCCAGCAGTGATTGGGCAGCAGATTCTAACTATGGCTACACCTTC
-,TRBJ2-5,TRBV5-1,-,CASSLQGSETQYF,TGCGCCAGCAGCTTACAGGGTTCAGAGACCCAGTACTTC
TRBD2,TRBJ2-1,TRBV7-8,-,CASSFSGGYNEQFF,TGTGCCAGCAGCTTTAGCGGGGGGTACAATGAGCAGTTCTTC
-,TRBJ1-4,TRBV19,-,CASSAPGRPTNEKLFF,TGTGCCAGTAGTGCACCGGGACGGCCAACTAATGAAAAACTGTTTTTT
TRBD1,TRBJ1-2,TRBV19,-,CASSIEGTGTNYGYTF,TGTGCCAGTAGTATTGAGGGGACAGGGACTAACTATGGCTACACCTTC
-,TRBJ2-2,TRBV19,-,CASSAGATLYTGELFF,TGTGCCAGTAGTGCGGGGGCAACCTTATACACCGGGGAGCTGTTTTTT
-,TRBJ2-5,TRBV6-1,-,CASRIEGGETQYF,TGTGCCAGCAGGATCGAGGGGGGAGAGACCCAGTACTTC
-,TRBJ2-4,TRBV7-2,-,CASSSAGGPQNIQYF,TGTGCCAGCAGCTCGGCCGGAGGCCCTCAAAACATTCAGTACTTC
TRBD1,TRBJ2-5,TRBV7-9,-,CASSTTGSGTQYF,TGTGCCAGCAGCACGACAGGGTCTGGGACCCAGTACTTC
-,TRBJ2-7,TRBV28,-,CASSLGGMSGEQYF,TGTGCCAGCAGTTTAGGAGGGATGTCGGGCGAGCAGTACTTC
-,TRBJ1-1,TRBV29-1,few,CSVEGARSTEAFF,TGCAGCGTTGAGGGGGCTCGGAGTACTGAAGCTTTCTTT
TRBD1,TRBJ2-1,TRBV2,-,CASSGQGANNEQFF,TGTGCCAGCAGTGGACAGGGGGCCAACAATGAGCAGTTCTTC
-,TRBJ1-5,TRBV29-1,many,CSVGQGGNQPQHF,TGCAGCGTTGGCCAGGGAGGCAATCAGCCCCAGCATTTT
TRBD1,TRBJ1-3,TRBV6-6,-,CASTRGGSGNTIYF,TGTGCCAGCACCAGGGGGGGATCGGGGAACACCATATATTTT
-,TRBJ1-1,TRBV5-4,-,CASSLAGNTEAFF,TGTGCCAGCAGCTTGGCAGGGAACACTGAAGCTTTCTTT
-,TRBJ1-5,TRBV28,-,CASRGSRDFNQPQHF,TGTGCCAGCAGGGGATCCCGGGACTTCAATCAGCCCCAGCATTTT
-,TRBJ1-1,TRBV30,few,CAWVLMGTEAFF,TGTGCCTGGGTTCTAATGGGAACTGAAGCTTTCTTT
-,TRBJ2-2,TRBV10-1,-,CASSDPGGETNTGELFF,TGCGCCAGCAGTGACCCCGGCGGGGAGACGAACACCGGGGAGCTGTTTTTT